Listed below are T cell receptor beta chains from one sample, sequenced in a study of T cell therapy after organ transplantation. Clones were sequenced by immunoSEQ multiplex PCR, and TCRdb holds only the in-frame ones, with some missing. Of about 50,000 clones listed, 85% to 95% were seen once; the top ten hold about 2.9%. These receptors lack a known antigen. This material consisted of CD8+ T cells from blood, taken before autologous CMV-specific T cell therapy. Receptors originate from a human patient who had received a solid organ transplant and had CMV disease. Both conserved end residues are part of each CDR3. Expanded clones get a size class; other rows say once, few or many, or leave the size out.

v_call: TRBV7-9
clone_size: NA
cdr3_aa: CASSRLAGGYNEQFF

v_call: TRBV11-2
clone_size: NA
cdr3_aa: CASSPSSGRAGDYGYTF

v_call: TRBV4-2
clone_size: NA
cdr3_aa: CASSQDPLVGLSNQPQHF

v_call: TRBV7-9
clone_size: NA
cdr3_aa: CASSLSGPTVNSPLHF

v_call: TRBV7-9
clone_size: NA
cdr3_aa: CASSSPLPGTGELFF

v_call: TRBV18
clone_size: once
cdr3_aa: CASSPSASGRTTDTQYF

v_call: TRBV6-5
clone_size: NA
cdr3_aa: CASSWGQGEYEQYF

v_call: TRBV19
clone_size: NA
cdr3_aa: CASSPLGGGKYEQYF

v_call: TRBV11-3
clone_size: NA
cdr3_aa: CASSLRGPTEQYF

v_call: TRBV13
clone_size: NA
cdr3_aa: CASSSVGQADGYTF

v_call: TRBV6-5
clone_size: NA
cdr3_aa: CASGPGQGATYEQYF

v_call: TRBV23-1
clone_size: NA
cdr3_aa: CASSGTSDQPQHF

v_call: TRBV5-4
clone_size: NA
cdr3_aa: CASSSGDRAYEQYF

v_call: TRBV4-3
clone_size: once
cdr3_aa: CASSQDLGQNTEAFF

v_call: TRBV29-1
clone_size: NA
cdr3_aa: CSTQGLADRAYNEQFF

v_call: TRBV5-5
clone_size: NA
cdr3_aa: CASSLDFLPNYGYTF

v_call: TRBV13
clone_size: NA
cdr3_aa: CASSPQGTLDYGYTF

v_call: TRBV27
clone_size: NA
cdr3_aa: CASSLGTASGRGETQYF

v_call: TRBV19
clone_size: NA
cdr3_aa: CASTWEGGEVSNTDTQYF

v_call: TRBV2
clone_size: NA
cdr3_aa: CASSRDPAFF

v_call: TRBV30
clone_size: NA
cdr3_aa: CASPTSGPYNEQFF

v_call: TRBV6-1
clone_size: NA
cdr3_aa: CASSPGTSDYNEQFF

v_call: TRBV4-1
clone_size: NA
cdr3_aa: CASSQEVPQDPSYEQYF

v_call: TRBV10-2
clone_size: NA
cdr3_aa: CASSEGNEQFF

v_call: TRBV5-1
clone_size: NA
cdr3_aa: CASSLGGGIDEQYF

v_call: TRBV7-2
clone_size: NA
cdr3_aa: CASSLVTSGGGSEQFF

v_call: TRBV10-3
clone_size: once
cdr3_aa: CAISEPRTGQMTDTQYF

v_call: TRBV7-2
clone_size: once
cdr3_aa: CASSHRTVNTEAFF

v_call: TRBV6-1
clone_size: medium-sized
cdr3_aa: CASSLGYEQYF

v_call: TRBV19
clone_size: NA
cdr3_aa: CASSMSPGTGSEQFF

v_call: TRBV30
clone_size: NA
cdr3_aa: CAWSVGNEQFF

v_call: TRBV4-2
clone_size: NA
cdr3_aa: CASSQDLLDSGANVLTF

v_call: TRBV7-9
clone_size: NA
cdr3_aa: CASSGRQRGSYEQYF

v_call: TRBV30
clone_size: NA
cdr3_aa: CAWSGGGDEQFF

v_call: TRBV10-1
clone_size: NA
cdr3_aa: CASSDGTSGPNEQFF